This record concerns one T cell receptor (beta chain) sequence. Germline values: CDR1 KGHSH, CDR2 LQKENI. Trimming took 3 bases from V and 16 from J; bases not matched to a gene: 12. CDR3 length: 14 amino acids. Clones were read by immunoSEQ multiplex PCR, and TCRdb kept only the in-frame ones, dropping some. The sample holds fewer than 55,000 clones; 70% to 90% are singletons and the top ten take around 3.1%. The record originates from a study of blood T cell repertoires in COVID-19. The chain employs TRBV18 and TRBJ1-6; 7 nucleotides match TRBD1. The receptor comes from a man in his forties or fifties with active COVID-19. Sequencing input: peripheral blood. CDR3 DNA: TGTGCCAGCTCACCTTCTTCCGACAGGGTCGGACTCCACTTT. Residues: CASSPSSDRVGLHF.